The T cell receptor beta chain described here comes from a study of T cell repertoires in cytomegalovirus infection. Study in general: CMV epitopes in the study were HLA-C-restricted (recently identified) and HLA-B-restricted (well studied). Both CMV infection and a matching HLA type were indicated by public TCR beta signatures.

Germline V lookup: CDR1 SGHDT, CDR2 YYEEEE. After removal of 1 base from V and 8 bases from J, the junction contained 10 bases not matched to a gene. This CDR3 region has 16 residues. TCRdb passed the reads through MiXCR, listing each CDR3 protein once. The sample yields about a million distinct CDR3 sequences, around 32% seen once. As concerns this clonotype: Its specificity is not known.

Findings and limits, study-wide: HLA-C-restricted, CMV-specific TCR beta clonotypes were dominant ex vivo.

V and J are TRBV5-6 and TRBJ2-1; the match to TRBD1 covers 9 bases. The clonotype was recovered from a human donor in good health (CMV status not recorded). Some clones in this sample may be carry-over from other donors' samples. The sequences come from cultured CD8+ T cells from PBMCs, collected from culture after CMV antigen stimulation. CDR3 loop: CASSLTGTGIIDEQFF. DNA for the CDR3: TGTGCCAGCAGCTTGACCGGGACAGGGATTATCGATGAGCAGTTCTTC.